The 13 T cell receptor beta chains in this list originate from one sample, sequenced in a study of blood T cell repertoires in COVID-19. Clones were read by immunoSEQ multiplex PCR, and TCRdb kept only the in-frame ones, dropping some. The sample includes 150,000 to 200,000 clones, under 85% of them seen just once. Sequencing input: peripheral blood. Receptor source: a man aged 60 to 69 with active or convalescent COVID-19.

CDR3 sequence: CASSQERGSSYNEQFF. CDR3 bases: TGCGCCAGCAGCCAAGAACGGGGGAGCTCCTACAATGAGCAGTTCTTC. The chain uses TRBV4-3 and TRBJ2-1, with D tentatively TRBD2 (6 bases). V shed 0 bases and J shed 0 bases, with 9 bases lying between them. Germline V gives CDR1 LGHNA, CDR2 YSLEER. The CDR3 has 16 amino acids.

The chain joins TRBV10-3 to TRBJ2-1; 11 nucleotides agree with TRBD2. CDR1 is ENHRY, CDR2 SYGVKD, per germline. The CDR3 sequence is 13 residues long. V gave up 10 bases and J gave up 8 bases; unmatched junction bases: 7. The CDR3: CATTSGNGDEQFF. CDR3 sequence (DNA): TGTGCCACGACTAGCGGGAATGGGGATGAGCAGTTCTTC.

In its sample, this clone was seen a few times. V is TRBV19 and J is TRBJ1-1; 8 nucleotides agree with TRBD1. This CDR3 is 12 amino acids long. The germline CDR1 and CDR2 sequences are LNHDA and SQIVND (reference sequence). The ends lost 4 bases at V and 7 bases at J; junction bases unmatched: 2. The CDR3, as DNA: TGTGCCAGTAGTACCGGGACAGGTGAAGCTTTCTTT. Translating it yields CASSTGTGEAFF. The whole variable domain, remainder taken from reference TRBV19 and TRBJ1-1, is DGGITQSPKYLFRKEGQNVTLSCEQNLNHDAMYWYRQDPGQGLRLIYYSQIVNDFQKGDIAEGYSVSREKKESFPLTVTSAQKNPTAFYLCASSTGTGEAFFGQGTRLTVV.

This chain uses TRBV7-3 with TRBJ2-2; TRBD2 aligns across 11 bases. Losses at the gene ends were 5 bases for V and 5 bases for J; bases not matched to a gene: 4. Germline CDR1 SGHTA, CDR2 FQGTGA. The CDR3 totals 15 residues. CDR3 bases: TGTGCCAGCAGCCCCTCTAGCGGGAGGACCGGGGAGCTGTTTTTT. Translated, it gives CASSPSSGRTGELFF.

The V gene is TRBV21-1, the J gene TRBJ2-5; TRBD1, the table's D call, was not compared with the DNA. TRBV21-1 is tagged as a pseudogene. The CDR3 sequence is 15 residues long. CDR3 residues: CASSNRDREFRTQYF. The CDR3 nucleotides read TGTGCCAGCAGCAACCGGGACAGGGAGTTTAGGACCCAGTACTTC.

This clone was counted a single time. V is TRBV5-1 and J is TRBJ2-2; 9 bases match TRBD2. The CDR3 length is 16 residues. The germline V gene encodes CDR1 SGHRS and CDR2 YFSETQ. The trim removed 5 bases at V and 1 base at J, leaving 6 bases unmatched. CDR3 loop: CASSPASGENTGELFF. In DNA, the CDR3 is TGCGCCAGCAGTCCCGCTAGCGGGGAGAACACCGGGGAGCTGTTTTTT. Together with reference TRBV5-1 and TRBJ2-2, the CDR3 gives the full variable domain: KAGVTQTPRYLIKTRGQQVTLSCSPISGHRSVSWYQQTPGQGLQFLFEYFSETQRNKGNFPGRFSGRQFSNSRSEMNVSTLELGDSALYLCASSPASGENTGELFFGEGSRLTVL.

This chain connects TRBV19 to TRBJ2-3, with D possibly TRBD2 on 6 matching bases. The V gene's germline CDR1 is LNHDA and CDR2 SQIVND (reference sequence). The V end was cut by 1 base, the J end by 2 bases, with 16 bases between. The CDR3 covers 17 residues. The CDR3 region is CASSIAGPGEVTDTQYF. The CDR3 region has the DNA TGTGCCAGTAGTATAGCGGGGCCCGGGGAGGTCACAGATACGCAGTATTTT.

The chain has TRBV15 and TRBJ2-3; tentatively, D is TRBD1 (5 bases). CDR3 length: 12 residues. V was trimmed by 1 base and J by 7 bases, leaving 6 bases between them. The germline V gene has CDR1 LNHNV and CDR2 YYDKDF (reference sequence). As DNA, the CDR3 is TGTGCCACCAGCAGAGGGGGCTATACGCAGTATTTT. It codes for CATSRGGYTQYF.

The V gene is TRBV5-1, the J gene TRBJ2-2, with 9 bases matching TRBD1. The CDR3 totals 15 residues. Unmatched junction bases numbered 9, after V lost 6 bases and J lost 6 bases. CDR1 and CDR2 (germline): SGHRS, YFSETQ. The CDR3 nucleotides read TGCGCCAGCAACCTCGAGGACAGGGGCCCCGGGGAGCTGTTTTTT. This sequence encodes CASNLEDRGPGELFF.

This clone has just one count. The chain uses TRBV6-5 and TRBJ1-1, with D unresolved. The germline gives CDR1 MNHEY, CDR2 SVGAGI. CDR3 size: 12 residues. Trimming cost V 8 bases and J 8 bases, with 15 bases left between them. The CDR3 coding sequence is TGTGCCAGCTCCTACCCGGGTCTAGAAGCTTTCTTT. The encoded protein is CASSYPGLEAFF.

This clone was found a few times. The rearrangement joins TRBV27 to TRBJ2-6; D is uncertain. CDR3 length: 16 amino acids. Germline lookup yields CDR1 MNHEY and CDR2 SMNVEV (reference sequence). The V gene lost 6 bases and the J gene lost 0 bases, with 12 bases spanning the gap. The CDR3 here is CASSARVPSGANVLTF. The CDR3 coding sequence is TGTGCCAGCAGCGCGAGAGTTCCCTCTGGGGCCAACGTCCTGACTTTC.

The chain links TRBV7-2 to TRBJ2-7; possible D gene TRBD1, 6 bases. The CDR3 is 17 amino acids. Trimming removed 5 bases at V and 3 bases at J, with 23 bases between. The germline V gene has CDR1 SGHTA and CDR2 FQGNSA. Here the CDR3 reads CASSLHQGWTPVYEQYF. CDR3 DNA: TGTGCCAGCAGCCTACATCAGGGGTGGACCCCGGTCTACGAGCAGTACTTC.

The rearrangement links TRBV28 to TRBJ2-7; D not certain. The V gene's germline CDR1 is MDHEN and CDR2 SYDVKM. The V end lost 5 bases, the J end lost 4 bases, and 6 bases lay between the germline ends. The CDR3 contains 11 residues. CDR3 protein: CASSPLYEQYF. Here the CDR3 DNA reads TGTGCCAGCAGTCCCCTTTACGAGCAGTACTTC.